These T cell receptor beta chains were read from a single sample in a study of blood T cell repertoires in COVID-19. Sequencing was performed with immunoSEQ multiplex PCR; in TCRdb, only in-frame clones are kept and a portion is missing. The data hold fewer than 150,000 clones, with 70% to 90% observed a single time. Sequencing used peripheral blood. The receptors were sampled from a man between 40 and 49 years old with acute or convalescent COVID-19. CDR3s include the opening cysteine and the closing phenylalanine or tryptophan. Fields, in order: J gene, clone size, V gene, D gene, CDR3 protein, CDR3 DNA. A D gene is named only where the DNA matches it firmly. A clone size is listed for some rows: how often the clone was seen (once, few, many), or a class if it is expanded.

j_gene: TRBJ1-2
abundance: -
v_gene: TRBV4-2
d_gene: TRBD1
CDR3aa: CASSQEGQGAQFGYTF
CDR3nt: TGTGCCAGCAGCCAAGAGGGACAGGGCGCGCAGTTTGGCTACACCTTC

j_gene: TRBJ2-3
abundance: -
v_gene: TRBV2
d_gene: TRBD2
CDR3aa: CARAGLTGGTDTQYF
CDR3nt: TGTGCCAGAGCGGGTTTAACGGGGGGAACAGATACGCAGTATTTT

j_gene: TRBJ2-5
abundance: -
v_gene: TRBV2
d_gene: TRBD2
CDR3aa: CASRFSLSGGETQYF
CDR3nt: TGTGCCAGCCGTTTTTCCCTTAGCGGGGGGGAGACCCAGTACTTC

j_gene: TRBJ2-5
abundance: -
v_gene: TRBV6-6
d_gene: -
CDR3aa: CASSRSDEGTQYF
CDR3nt: TGTGCCAGCAGTCGTAGTGACGAGGGGACCCAGTACTTC

j_gene: TRBJ2-5
abundance: -
v_gene: TRBV6-2/TRBV6-3
d_gene: TRBD2
CDR3aa: CASSSPTSGAYQETQYF
CDR3nt: TGTGCCAGCAGTAGCCCGACTAGCGGGGCGTACCAGGAGACCCAGTACTTC

j_gene: TRBJ1-2
abundance: -
v_gene: TRBV7-2
d_gene: TRBD1
CDR3aa: CASSLVVGGGDGYTF
CDR3nt: TGTGCCAGCAGCTTAGTAGTAGGGGGCGGGGATGGCTACACCTTC

j_gene: TRBJ2-3
abundance: -
v_gene: TRBV9
d_gene: TRBD1
CDR3aa: CASSSTGTGPDTQYF
CDR3nt: TGTGCCAGCAGCTCCACCGGGACAGGGCCAGATACGCAGTATTTT

j_gene: TRBJ1-3
abundance: -
v_gene: TRBV12-3/TRBV12-4
d_gene: -
CDR3aa: CASRIQEGNTIYF
CDR3nt: TGTGCCAGCAGAATACAGGAGGGAAACACCATATATTTT

j_gene: TRBJ2-1
abundance: -
v_gene: TRBV27
d_gene: TRBD2
CDR3aa: CASSFRVAGVNEQFF
CDR3nt: TGTGCCAGCAGTTTTAGGGTAGCGGGGGTCAATGAGCAGTTCTTC

j_gene: TRBJ2-3
abundance: -
v_gene: TRBV10-3
d_gene: TRBD2
CDR3aa: CAIIWTSGGTDTQYF
CDR3nt: TGTGCCATCATCTGGACTAGCGGGGGTACAGATACGCAGTATTTT

j_gene: TRBJ2-3
abundance: -
v_gene: TRBV4-2
d_gene: -
CDR3aa: CASSQGTSGNTQYF
CDR3nt: TGTGCCAGCAGCCAAGGCACTTCGGGAAATACGCAGTATTTT

j_gene: TRBJ1-3
abundance: -
v_gene: TRBV7-8
d_gene: -
CDR3aa: CASSLGRVRSSGNTIYF
CDR3nt: TGTGCCAGCAGCTTAGGTCGGGTGCGGTCCTCTGGAAACACCATATATTTT

j_gene: TRBJ2-1
abundance: -
v_gene: TRBV4-2
d_gene: TRBD2
CDR3aa: CASSQDFGGAHNEQFF
CDR3nt: TGTGCCAGCAGCCAAGATTTCGGGGGGGCGCACAATGAGCAGTTCTTC

j_gene: TRBJ1-2
abundance: -
v_gene: TRBV6-5
d_gene: -
CDR3aa: CASSYSRDTDYGYTF
CDR3nt: TGTGCCAGCAGTTACTCCAGGGACACGGACTATGGCTACACCTTC

j_gene: TRBJ2-2
abundance: -
v_gene: TRBV7-9
d_gene: -
CDR3aa: CASSLIGTEGGGELFF
CDR3nt: TGTGCCAGCAGCTTAATCGGCACCGAAGGAGGCGGGGAGCTGTTTTTT

j_gene: TRBJ2-7
abundance: once
v_gene: TRBV6-6
d_gene: -
CDR3aa: CASSYSRQGYREQYF
CDR3nt: TGTGCCAGCAGTTACTCGAGGCAGGGATACCGCGAGCAGTACTTC

j_gene: TRBJ2-1
abundance: -
v_gene: TRBV24-1
d_gene: TRBD1
CDR3aa: CATSDPRTGDNEQFF
CDR3nt: TGTGCCACCAGTGACCCCAGGACAGGGGACAATGAGCAGTTCTTC

j_gene: TRBJ2-6
abundance: -
v_gene: TRBV27
d_gene: TRBD2
CDR3aa: CASASGGSGANVLTF
CDR3nt: TGTGCCAGCGCAAGCGGGGGTTCTGGGGCCAACGTCCTGACTTTC

j_gene: TRBJ2-3
abundance: -
v_gene: TRBV9
d_gene: -
CDR3aa: CASSVSTGSTDTQYF
CDR3nt: TGTGCCAGCAGCGTATCAACAGGGAGCACAGATACGCAGTATTTT

j_gene: TRBJ1-4
abundance: -
v_gene: TRBV5-1
d_gene: -
CDR3aa: CASSLSGRDLQFF
CDR3nt: TGCGCCAGCAGCTTATCGGGCAGGGACTTACAGTTTTTT

j_gene: TRBJ1-2
abundance: -
v_gene: TRBV7-8
d_gene: -
CDR3aa: CASSPGTYDGYTF
CDR3nt: TGTGCCAGCAGCCCAGGGACTTACGATGGCTACACCTTC